Listed below are T cell receptor beta chains from one sample, sequenced in a study of healthy donors' naive CD4 and CD8 T cells. A single record per CDR3 protein comes from TCRdb applying MiXCR to the reads. This repertoire shows approximately 200,000 distinct CDR3 sequences, 65% to 80% found once; its top ten account for around 2%. What was sequenced was naive CD4+ and CD8+ T cells sorted from blood, pooled from several donors. The receptors stem from a pool of human donors in good health; the sample pools cells from several healthy donors. Each CDR3 is given with its conserved first and last residue. The order of the fields is V gene, D gene, clone size, J gene, CDR3 DNA, CDR3 protein. The D gene is left open where the match is weak. Expanded clones get a size class; other rows say once, few or many, or leave the size out.

TRBV12-3/TRBV12-4	-	-	TRBJ2-7	TGTGCCAGCAGTTTAGCCTGGCGAGGCTACGAGCAGTACTTC	CASSLAWRGYEQYF
TRBV19	-	few	TRBJ1-6	TGTGCCAGTAGTCCTGGACAATATAATTCACCCCTCCACTTT	CASSPGQYNSPLHF
TRBV29-1	TRBD2	-	TRBJ2-3	TGCAGCGTCCGACTAGCGGGAGGTAGCACAGATACGCAGTATTTT	CSVRLAGGSTDTQYF
TRBV2	-	-	TRBJ2-3	TGTGCCAGCAGAGAAGGTAGAGGAGGAAGCACAGATACGCAGTATTTT	CASREGRGGSTDTQYF
TRBV29-1	-	-	TRBJ2-7	TGCAGCGTTTTCGACCAAAGCGGGTACGAGCAGTACTTC	CSVFDQSGYEQYF
TRBV30	-	-	TRBJ1-1	TGTGCCTGCCTGGGTGGACTTGGATTAGAAGCTTTCTTT	CACLGGLGLEAFF
TRBV18	-	-	TRBJ2-1	TGTGCCAGCTCACCATCTGCCGGGGATGAGCAGTTCTTC	CASSPSAGDEQFF
TRBV5-5	-	-	TRBJ1-1	TGTGCCAGCGTCTATGAACTTAACACTGAAGCTTTCTTT	CASVYELNTEAFF
TRBV29-1	-	-	TRBJ1-2	TGCAGCGCCCACGAATACACACAAACCCATGGCTACACCTTC	CSAHEYTQTHGYTF
TRBV6-5	-	-	TRBJ1-1	TGTGCCAGCAGCCCGTTATTGGCAGACCATAACACTGAAGCTTTCTTT	CASSPLLADHNTEAFF
TRBV19	-	-	TRBJ1-1	TGTGCCAGTAGTACTCGAGGGGGGAACACTGAAGCTTTCTTT	CASSTRGGNTEAFF
TRBV6-1	-	-	TRBJ2-1	TGTGCCAGCAGTGAAGATTGGGGGAGCTCCTACAATGAGCAGTTCTTC	CASSEDWGSSYNEQFF
TRBV19	TRBD1	once	TRBJ1-5	TGTGCCAGTAGTACCCGACAGGGCAGACAGCCCCAGCATTTT	CASSTRQGRQPQHF
TRBV6-5	-	-	TRBJ2-5	TGTGCCAGCAGTAAACCCGGGACAAGGAAAATATTC	CASSKPGTRKIF
TRBV27	-	-	TRBJ2-3	TGTGCCAGCAGTTTGGGTGGTCTCCCGACGGCAGATACGCAGTATTTT	CASSLGGLPTADTQYF
TRBV6-6	-	few	TRBJ1-1	TGTGCCAGCAGTTACTCGGGTCACACTGAAGCTTTCTTT	CASSYSGHTEAFF
TRBV19	-	-	TRBJ1-1	TGTGCCAGTACCCGGATCGGGACCCCGAACACTGAAGCTTTCTTT	CASTRIGTPNTEAFF
TRBV29-1	-	few	TRBJ2-5	TGCAGCGTTTTCCAAGGGACCCAGTACTTC	CSVFQGTQYF
TRBV6-5	-	-	TRBJ2-3	TGTGCCAGCAGTTACTCCTTCGTGGCCGGGGGAGATACGCAGTATTTT	CASSYSFVAGGDTQYF
TRBV2	-	-	TRBJ1-2	TGTGCCAGCAGTGGGATCCTGGGGGATGGCTACACCTTC	CASSGILGDGYTF
TRBV12-3/TRBV12-4	-	-	TRBJ2-7	TGTGCCAGCAGTTTCGGCACGCCCGGCTACGAGCAGTACTTC	CASSFGTPGYEQYF
TRBV6-5	-	-	TRBJ1-6	TGTGCCAGCAGCCTAAGGCCCGGGGGTAATAATTCACCCCTCCACTTT	CASSLRPGGNNSPLHF
TRBV20-1	TRBD2	-	TRBJ2-7	TGCAGTGCGTCTCCCGGGACTAGGGTAGGCTACGAGCAGTACTTC	CSASPGTRVGYEQYF
TRBV14	-	-	TRBJ2-3	TGTGCCAGCAGCCCAGGGTCGCGACTCAGCACAGATACGCAGTATTTT	CASSPGSRLSTDTQYF
TRBV29-1	-	-	TRBJ2-3	TGCAGCGTTGCCCTATCGAGGGTAGTCATTGGTACGCAGTATTTT	CSVALSRVVIGTQYF
TRBV6-5	TRBD1	-	TRBJ2-1	TGTGCCAGCAGCCGGGACAGCAACCCCCATGAGCAGTTCTTC	CASSRDSNPHEQFF
TRBV15	-	-	TRBJ1-1	TGTGCCACCAGCAAAAGCAGGTCCCGGTCCACTGAAGCTTTCTTT	CATSKSRSRSTEAFF
TRBV5-1	-	-	TRBJ1-1	TGCGCCAGCAGCCCAACAGGGTTGGGCACTGAAGCTTTCTTT	CASSPTGLGTEAFF
TRBV6-5	-	-	TRBJ2-3	TGTGCCAGTCAGGAAGCCCTTAGCACAGATACGCAGTATTTT	CASQEALSTDTQYF
TRBV10-3	-	-	TRBJ2-1	TGTGCCATCAGTGAGAGTTGGGGGCTGGATGAGCAGTTCTTC	CAISESWGLDEQFF
TRBV27	-	few	TRBJ1-5	TGTGCCAGCAGTTTTTCGGGGGATAGCAATCAGCCCCAGCATTTT	CASSFSGDSNQPQHF
TRBV10-3	-	-	TRBJ2-7	TGTGCCATCAGTGAGCCCCAGTCTTACGAGCAGTACTTC	CAISEPQSYEQYF
TRBV5-1	-	-	TRBJ2-5	TGCGCCAGCAGCGATCTAGCGCGGGAGACCCAGTACTTC	CASSDLARETQYF
TRBV29-1	-	-	TRBJ2-3	TGCAGCGTTGCGGCGACCGGAGATACGCAGTATTTT	CSVAATGDTQYF
TRBV29-1	-	-	TRBJ2-7	TGCAGCGTTCGGCCGTCACTCTACGAGCAGTACTTC	CSVRPSLYEQYF
TRBV6-5	-	-	TRBJ2-1	TGTGCCAGCAGTTCCGGAGGGCTAGGATTGTTTAATGAGCAGTTCTTC	CASSSGGLGLFNEQFF
TRBV6-1	-	-	TRBJ1-2	TGTGCCAGCAGCCCGGGGAACGAATATGGCTACACCTTC	CASSPGNEYGYTF
TRBV4-3	-	-	TRBJ1-3	TGCGCCAGCAGCCAAGGCCACCAAACAGTCGGAAACACCATATATTTT	CASSQGHQTVGNTIYF
TRBV29-1	TRBD1	-	TRBJ2-4	TGCAGCGTCCACAGGGGGAACATTCAGTACTTC	CSVHRGNIQYF
TRBV5-5	-	-	TRBJ1-5	TGTGCCAGCAGCTTGGCCAGGTTCGGGCCCACGGATAATAGCAATCAGCCCCAGCATTTT	CASSLARFGPTDNSNQPQHF
TRBV6-5	-	-	TRBJ2-3	TGTGCCAGCGCCCCTGATGGAGATACGCAGTATTTT	CASAPDGDTQYF
TRBV27	TRBD1	-	TRBJ2-7	TGTGCCAGCAGTTTAGAGACAGGGTCCTACGAGCAGTACTTC	CASSLETGSYEQYF
TRBV19	-	few	TRBJ2-1	TGTGCCAGTAAGGCAGGGTACAATGAGCAGTTCTTC	CASKAGYNEQFF
TRBV28	-	-	TRBJ1-3	TGTGCCAGCAAAATCTGGGCTGGAAACACCATATATTTT	CASKIWAGNTIYF
TRBV5-5	-	-	TRBJ1-5	TGTGCCAGCAGCTTGGACTCAGCATCTAATCAGCCCCAGCATTTT	CASSLDSASNQPQHF
TRBV5-1	TRBD2	-	TRBJ2-1	TGTGCCAGCAGTTTGGGACTAGCGGGACTCAATGAGCAGTTCTTC	CASSLGLAGLNEQFF
TRBV27	-	-	TRBJ2-3	TGTGCCAGCTCACTTTCAGTCACAGATACGCAGTATTTT	CASSLSVTDTQYF
TRBV19	-	-	TRBJ2-3	TGTGCCAGTACCGACCGGGCCCTGTCCACAGATACGCAGTATTTT	CASTDRALSTDTQYF
TRBV7-8	TRBD2	few	TRBJ2-3	TGTGCCAGCAGCTCTCTCGGACTAGCGGGAGTGGGGGCAGATACGCAGTATTTT	CASSSLGLAGVGADTQYF